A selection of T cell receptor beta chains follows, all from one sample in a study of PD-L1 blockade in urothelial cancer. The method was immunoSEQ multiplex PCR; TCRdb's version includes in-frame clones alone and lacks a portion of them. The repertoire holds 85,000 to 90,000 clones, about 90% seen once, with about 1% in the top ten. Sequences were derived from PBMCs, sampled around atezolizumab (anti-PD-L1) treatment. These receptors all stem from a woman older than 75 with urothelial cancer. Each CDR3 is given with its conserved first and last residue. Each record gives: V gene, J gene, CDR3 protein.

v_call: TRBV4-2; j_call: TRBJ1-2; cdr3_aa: CASSEGRGYTF
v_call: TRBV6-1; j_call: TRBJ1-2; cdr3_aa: CASFLPNYGYTF
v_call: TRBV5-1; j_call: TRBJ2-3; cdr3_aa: CASSLVPGTGGLGTDTQYF
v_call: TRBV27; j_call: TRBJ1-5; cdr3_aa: CASSLSGGYGNQPQHF
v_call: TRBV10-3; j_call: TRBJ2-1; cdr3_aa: CAISLGTSGAYNEQFF
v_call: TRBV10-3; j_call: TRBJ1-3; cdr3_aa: CAISDLGAISGNTIYF
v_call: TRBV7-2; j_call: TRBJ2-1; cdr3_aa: CASRPTIAGLQFF
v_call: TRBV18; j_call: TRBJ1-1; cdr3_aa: CASSPTSTEAFF
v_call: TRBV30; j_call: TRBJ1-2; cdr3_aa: CAWSAGTVNYGYTF
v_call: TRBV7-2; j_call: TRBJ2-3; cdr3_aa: CASSLDLGPTDTQYF
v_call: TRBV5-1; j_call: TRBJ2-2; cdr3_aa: CASSTGTSGTGELFF
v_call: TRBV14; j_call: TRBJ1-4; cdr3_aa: CASSQGGTANEKLFF
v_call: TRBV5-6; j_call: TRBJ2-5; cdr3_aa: CASSSAISGRMEETQYF
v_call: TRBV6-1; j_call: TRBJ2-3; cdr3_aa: CASSVRGRAGSTDTQYF
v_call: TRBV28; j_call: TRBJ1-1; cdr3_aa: CASSPWTGRAFF
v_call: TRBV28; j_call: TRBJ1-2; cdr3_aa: CASSPPWGYSNYGYTF
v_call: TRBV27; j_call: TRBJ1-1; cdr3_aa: CASRPFGTMNTEAFF
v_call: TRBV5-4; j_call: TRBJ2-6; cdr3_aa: CASSTGGGGANVLTF
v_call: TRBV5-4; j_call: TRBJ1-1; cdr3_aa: CASSLGGEMNTEAFF
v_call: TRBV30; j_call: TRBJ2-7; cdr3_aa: CAWRGGVQGMYEQYF
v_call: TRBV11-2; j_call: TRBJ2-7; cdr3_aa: CASSLGGALRIPPYEQYF
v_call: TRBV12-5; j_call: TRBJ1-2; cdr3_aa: CASGLETGAKQYGYTF
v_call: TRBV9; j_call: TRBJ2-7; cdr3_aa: CASSVGQGFSYEQYF
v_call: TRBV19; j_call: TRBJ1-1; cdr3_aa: CASSNFVGGGPEAFF
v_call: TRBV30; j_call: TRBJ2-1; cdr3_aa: CAWGGLAGRHNEQFF